These 27 T cell receptor beta chains were sequenced from one sample in a study of siplizumab effects on memory and regulatory T cells. The repertoire was sequenced with immunoSEQ multiplex PCR; TCRdb's copy has only in-frame clones and lacks some. The table records 100,000 or so clones, approximately 91% of them present only once. The sequencing sample was made of CD4+ T cells sorted from blood. The receptors stem from a human donor in good health.

The rearrangement uses TRBV21-1 and TRBJ1-5. TRBV21-1 is described as a pseudogene. The CDR3 is made up of 15 amino acids. The CDR3 DNA is TGTGCCAGATCCTGCCCTCGGAACTGGAATCAGCCCCAGCATTTT. It codes for CARSCPRNWNQPQHF.

The chain is built from TRBV19 and TRBJ1-2; 9 bases match TRBD1. Per the germline V gene, CDR1 is LNHDA and CDR2 is SQIVND (reference sequence). The V gene end was trimmed by 3 bases and the J gene end by 7 bases; junction bases not matched to a gene: 6. CDR3 size: 14 residues. CDR3 in DNA: TGTGCCAGTAGTATCCAGGGACAGGGTTTTGGCTACACCTTC. Encoded protein: CASSIQGQGFGYTF. Full variable domain (remainder filled in from reference TRBV19 and TRBJ1-2): DGGITQSPKYLFRKEGQNVTLSCEQNLNHDAMYWYRQDPGQGLRLIYYSQIVNDFQKGDIAEGYSVSREKKESFPLTVTSAQKNPTAFYLCASSIQGQGFGYTFGSGTRLTVV.

This chain uses TRBV28 with TRBJ2-2; D might be TRBD1 (5 bases). This CDR3 comprises 15 residues. Trimming removed 8 bases from V and 0 bases from J, with 13 bases in between. CDR1 and CDR2 (germline): MDHEN, SYDVKM. The CDR3 DNA sequence: TGTGCCAGCCGAACTGACAGCGCGAACACCGGGGAGCTGTTTTTT. Translation: CASRTDSANTGELFF.

The chain is built from TRBV6-6 and TRBJ2-3; D remains ambiguous. The germline gives CDR1 MNHNY, CDR2 SVGAGI (reference sequence). This CDR3 spans 16 amino acids. Deletions cut 2 bases from V and 0 bases from J, with 12 bases between. The chain's CDR3 is CASSYGVSTSTDTQYF. CDR3 coding DNA: TGTGCCAGCAGTTACGGGGTTTCTACTAGCACAGATACGCAGTATTTT.

This chain links TRBV10-3 with TRBJ2-1; tentatively, D is TRBD2 (7 bases). V was cut by 10 bases and J by 16 bases, with 23 bases left in between. Germline V lookup: CDR1 ENHRY, CDR2 SYGVKD. The CDR3 has 12 amino acids. The CDR3 nucleotides read TGTGCCACCGGTAGTCTAGGGGGGGCCACCTTCTTC. Its protein is CATGSLGGATFF.

This chain connects TRBV6-5 to TRBJ2-3; D ambiguous. Germline loops: CDR1 MNHEY, CDR2 SVGAGI. V lost 8 bases and J lost 2, with 11 bases in between. This CDR3 has 13 amino acids. For the CDR3, the DNA is TGTGCCAGCTCTAACAGACCCACAGATACGCAGTATTTT. This codes for CASSNRPTDTQYF.

The rearrangement joins TRBV4-3 to TRBJ1-2; D is unresolved. CDR3 size: 16 residues. V was pared by 0 bases and J by 3 bases, with 14 bases between. Germline loops: CDR1 LGHNA, CDR2 YSLEER. CDR3 sequence: CASSQDFHYTYYGYTF. CDR3 sequence (DNA): TGCGCCAGCAGCCAAGATTTCCACTATACGTACTATGGCTACACCTTC.

Here the CDR3 DNA reads TGTGCCTGGAGGGACCGAGCCGGAAGGGAGACCCAGTACTTC. Translation gives CAWRDRAGRETQYF. The chain carries TRBV30 and TRBJ2-5; no clear D. Germline CDR1 GTSNPN, CDR2 SVGIG (reference sequence). The CDR3 consists of 14 residues. Trimming took off 3 bases at V and 5 bases at J, with 16 bases between the two ends. Full variable domain (remainder filled in from reference TRBV30 and TRBJ2-5): SQTIHQWPATLVQPVGSPLSLECTVEGTSNPNLYWYRQAAGRGLQLLFYSVGIGQISSEVPQNLSASRPQDRQFILSSKKLLLSDSGFYLCAWRDRAGRETQYFGPGTRLLVL.

The V gene is TRBV5-1, the J gene TRBJ2-2; tentatively, D is TRBD1 (6 bases). Trimming removed 0 bases at V and 7 bases at J, with 16 bases between. Looked up from germline, CDR1 is SGHRS and CDR2 is YFSETQ. This CDR3 is 16 amino acids long. The CDR3 here is CASSLEGLGQGGELFF. In DNA, the CDR3 is TGCGCCAGCAGCTTGGAAGGTTTGGGACAAGGCGGGGAGCTGTTTTTT.

This rearrangement joins TRBV7-2 to TRBJ2-3; 12 bases agree with TRBD2. From germline, CDR1 is SGHTA and CDR2 FQGNSA. With V trimmed by 6 bases and J by 0 bases, 4 bases remained unmatched. This CDR3 region has 16 residues. CDR3 protein: CASRRLAGASTDTQYF. The CDR3 nucleotides are TGTGCCAGCAGAAGACTAGCGGGGGCGAGCACAGATACGCAGTATTTT.

This chain joins TRBV7-9 and TRBJ2-3; D is ambiguous. Germline loops: CDR1 SEHNR, CDR2 FQNEAQ (reference sequence). V dropped 5 bases and J dropped 3 bases, with 0 bases sitting between them. The CDR3 is 10 residues long. CDR3 region: CASSTDTQYF. The CDR3 DNA follows: TGTGCCAGCAGCACAGATACGCAGTATTTT.

This rearrangement joins TRBV28 to TRBJ2-3; 9 bases map to TRBD1. With V trimmed by 4 bases and J by 3 bases, 5 bases remained unmatched. There are 15 residues in the CDR3. Germline V CDR1 and CDR2: MDHEN, SYDVKM. The CDR3 nucleotides read TGTGCCAGCAGTTCCCCCGGGACAGGGACAGATACGCAGTATTTT. Its protein is CASSSPGTGTDTQYF.

The chain carries TRBV10-3 and TRBJ1-1; the match to TRBD1 covers 9 bases. The CDR3 contains 15 residues. CDR1 and CDR2 from the germline V gene are ENHRY and SYGVKD. V was clipped by 5 bases and J by 6 bases; unmatched bases: 10. The CDR3, as DNA: TGTGCCATCAGTCCCGGGACAGGGAGGGTCGCTGAAGCTTTCTTT. This encodes CAISPGTGRVAEAFF.

The sample holds a few counts of this clone. The V and J genes are TRBV6-1 and TRBJ2-3; D is ambiguous. The CDR3 has 15 residues. Germline lookup yields CDR1 MNHNS and CDR2 SASEGT. The ends were cut back, 3 bases at V and 4 bases at J, with 14 bases in the middle. This CDR3 is CASSERLGVPDTQYF. CDR3 coding DNA: TGTGCCAGCAGTGAGCGGCTTGGGGTCCCAGATACGCAGTATTTT.

The chain carries TRBV21-1 and TRBJ1-1; no DNA check was done on the table's D call, TRBD1. TRBV21-1 represents a pseudogene. The CDR3 is 15 residues long. CDR3 in amino acids: CASSKEKGVASEAFF. DNA of the CDR3: TGTGCCAGCAGCAAAGAGAAAGGGGTTGCTTCTGAAGCTTTCTTT.

The gene calls are TRBV5-4 and TRBJ2-3; D not resolved. CDR3 size: 14 residues. V was clipped by 3 bases and J by 0 bases, with 8 bases between them. In germline, CDR1 is SGHNT, CDR2 YYREEE (reference sequence). The CDR3 DNA reads TGTGCCAGCAGCTCCAGATCTAGCACAGATACGCAGTATTTT. Translated: CASSSRSSTDTQYF.

V is TRBV6-5 and J is TRBJ1-6, with unresolved D. The V end was cut by 7 bases, the J end by 9 bases, with 16 bases between. The CDR3 spans 14 residues. From germline, CDR1 is MNHEY and CDR2 SVGAGI. This chain's CDR3 is CASTLTLKTSPLHF. Written as DNA, the CDR3 is TGTGCCAGCACCCTAACACTCAAGACTTCACCCCTCCACTTT.

The chain joins TRBV6-1 to TRBJ2-5; D may be TRBD2 (7 bases). Germline CDR1 is MNHNS and CDR2 is SASEGT. Trimming took off 7 bases at V and 2 bases at J, with 14 bases between the two ends. The CDR3 runs 14 residues. The CDR3 DNA follows: TGTGCCAGCAATACTAGGGGGGGGCAAGAGACCCAGTACTTC. It translates to CASNTRGGQETQYF.

The chain links TRBV19 to TRBJ1-5, with D perhaps matching TRBD1 (5 bases). With 7 bases removed from V and 2 bases from J, the gap between germline ends came to 18 bases. CDR3 length: 16 residues. Germline CDR1 LNHDA, CDR2 SQIVND (reference sequence). The CDR3 DNA reads TGTGCCAGTACCCCTGGGGGGAGCGGCCGCAATCAGCCCCAGCATTTT. Protein: CASTPGGSGRNQPQHF. Together with reference TRBV19 and TRBJ1-5, the CDR3 gives the full variable domain: DGGITQSPKYLFRKEGQNVTLSCEQNLNHDAMYWYRQDPGQGLRLIYYSQIVNDFQKGDIAEGYSVSREKKESFPLTVTSAQKNPTAFYLCASTPGGSGRNQPQHFGDGTRLSIL.

The chain employs TRBV7-9 and TRBJ1-4; 7 nucleotides agree with TRBD1. With 5 bases clipped from V and 4 bases from J, the junction kept 7 bases outside the gene matches. The CDR3 spans 15 residues. Germline V gives CDR1 SEHNR, CDR2 FQNEAQ (reference sequence). The CDR3 DNA is TGTGCCAGCAGCCGCGACCGGGACAGTAATGAAAAACTGTTTTTT. Translated: CASSRDRDSNEKLFF.

V usage is TRBV27 and J usage is TRBJ1-4, with D unresolved. The germline gives CDR1 MNHEY, CDR2 SMNVEV (reference sequence). Trimming shortened V by 6 bases and J by 6 bases, and 14 bases separated the two germline ends. This CDR3 contains 14 residues. The CDR3 DNA reads TGTGCCAGCAGAGAGTTCGGTATTGATGAAAAACTGTTTTTT. Protein product: CASREFGIDEKLFF.

The rearrangement links TRBV10-3 to TRBJ2-1, with TRBD2 identical over 7 bases. Germline V gives CDR1 ENHRY, CDR2 SYGVKD. CDR3 length: 17 amino acids. V shed 0 bases, J shed 3 bases, and the junction held 8 bases outside the gene matches. CDR3 DNA sequence: TGTGCCATCAGTGAGTCGACGGGGGGTCGAAGCTACAATGAGCAGTTCTTC. Protein product: CAISESTGGRSYNEQFF.

The chain uses TRBV11-2 and TRBJ2-3; TRBD2 agrees at 12 bases. With V trimmed by 3 bases and J by 2 bases, 6 bases remained unmatched. Germline CDR1 SGHAT, CDR2 FQNNGV. CDR3 size: 17 residues. In DNA, the CDR3 is TGTGCCAGCAGCTTCCGACTAGCGGGGGCTTACACAGATACGCAGTATTTT. This encodes CASSFRLAGAYTDTQYF.

The chain couples TRBV30 to TRBJ1-6; no definite D call. Germline V gives CDR1 GTSNPN, CDR2 SVGIG (reference sequence). Trimming left V 5 bases short and J 0 bases short, with 5 bases between. The CDR3 length is 13 residues. The CDR3 DNA reads TGTGCCTGGTCTAGCTCCTATAATTCACCCCTCCACTTT. Translating it yields CAWSSSYNSPLHF.

The rearrangement links TRBV19 to TRBJ2-3; D unresolved. The germline V gene has CDR1 LNHDA and CDR2 SQIVND (reference sequence). Trimming removed 1 base at V and 4 bases at J, with 21 bases between. The length of the CDR3 is 18 residues. The CDR3, as DNA: TGTGCCAGTAGTATAGGATATATTCCCCCCGATCCCCCAGATACGCAGTATTTT. Residues: CASSIGYIPPDPPDTQYF.

The rearrangement joins TRBV2 to TRBJ2-2; TRBD2 matches at 8 bases. Germline values: CDR1 SNHLY, CDR2 FYNNEI. The CDR3 runs 15 residues. Losses at the gene ends were 6 bases for V and 7 bases for J; bases not matched to a gene: 10. The CDR3 bases are TGTGCCAGCAGGTCGGCTAGCGGGTGGAACGGGGAGCTGTTTTTT. Encoded protein: CASRSASGWNGELFF.

The chain uses TRBV9 and TRBJ1-3; D is ambiguous. Trimming shortened V by 0 bases and J by 2 bases, and 9 bases separated the two germline ends. The CDR3 is 15 residues long. Germline lookup yields CDR1 SGDLS and CDR2 YYNGEE. The CDR3 nucleotides read TGTGCCAGCAGCGTAGGCGGGGTAGCTGGAAACACCATATATTTT. As protein: CASSVGGVAGNTIYF.